These 20 T cell receptor beta chains were all obtained from the same sample, sequenced in a study of blood T cell repertoires in COVID-19. Some clones are missing from TCRdb's copy, which holds only in-frame ones; the method was immunoSEQ multiplex PCR. The sample includes about 210,000 clones, over 75% of them seen just once. The specimen was peripheral blood. The receptors derive from a human donor in a cohort sampled during active COVID-19.

This clone was found many times. The chain joins TRBV11-2 to TRBJ1-1; D is perhaps TRBD1 (6 bases). The CDR3 runs 17 residues. The V end was cut by 1 base, the J end by 1 base, with 16 bases between. Germline-derived CDR1 and CDR2 are SGHAT and FQNNGV. CDR3 amino acids: CASSLARGGAENTEAFF. CDR3 DNA: TGTGCCAGCAGCTTAGCCAGGGGAGGGGCAGAGAACACTGAAGCTTTCTTT.

This clone has only one observation. The genes are TRBV27 and TRBJ2-5; the D gene is possibly TRBD1 (6 bases). The CDR3 spans 14 residues. Germline lookup yields CDR1 MNHEY and CDR2 SMNVEV (reference sequence). V was cut by 5 bases and J by 2 bases, with 12 bases left in between. CDR3 sequence reads: CASSRRTDQETQYF. The DNA of the CDR3 is TGTGCCAGCAGTCGCCGGACAGATCAAGAGACCCAGTACTTC.

The chain recombines TRBV4-1 with TRBJ2-1; unclear D gene. Between the trimmed V and J ends, which lost 1 base and 5 bases, there was a span of 6 bases. This CDR3 is built from 13 residues. Germline CDR1 is MGHRA and CDR2 is YSYEKL. CDR3 sequence: CASSQGPNNEQFF. The CDR3 bases are TGCGCCAGCAGCCAAGGCCCTAACAATGAGCAGTTCTTC.

This sequence joins TRBV27 and TRBJ1-2, with 11 bases matching TRBD1. Germline lookup yields CDR1 MNHEY and CDR2 SMNVEV (reference sequence). J was trimmed by 7 bases and V by 2 bases; bases with no gene match: 6. This CDR3 is built from 15 residues. CDR3 loop: CASSLIGQGATGYTF. The CDR3 nucleotides are TGTGCCAGCAGTTTAATAGGACAGGGGGCTACTGGCTACACCTTC.

In the case of this clone: A read error may account for a junction end that differs from germline. The V and J genes are TRBV20-1 and TRBJ1-2; 8 bases fit TRBD1. The CDR3 contains 11 residues. CDR1 and CDR2 from the germline V gene are DFQATT and SNEGSKA (reference sequence). CDR3 nucleotide sequence: TGCAGTGCTCTCGGGACAGGCGGTTTGTCCTTC. This codes for CSALGTGGLSF.

In this sample, this clone turned up once. V and J are TRBV19 and TRBJ2-3, with 8 bases matching TRBD1. Germline V gene sequence: CDR1 LNHDA, CDR2 SQIVND (reference sequence). V shed 11 bases and J 2 bases; nucleotides not matched to a gene: 6. The CDR3 has 13 amino acids. The CDR3 nucleotides read TGTGCCGCGGGCAGGGGGCTCACAGATACGCAGTATTTT. Residues: CAAGRGLTDTQYF. The whole variable domain, filled in from reference TRBV19 and TRBJ2-3, reads DGGITQSPKYLFRKEGQNVTLSCEQNLNHDAMYWYRQDPGQGLRLIYYSQIVNDFQKGDIAEGYSVSREKKESFPLTVTSAQKNPTAFYLCAAGRGLTDTQYFGPGTRLTVL.

This clone was recorded once. This chain connects TRBV2 to TRBJ1-6; D is perhaps TRBD1 (6 bases). From germline, CDR1 is SNHLY and CDR2 FYNNEI. The germline V and J ends were trimmed by 7 bases and 0 bases, with 13 bases remaining between them. The CDR3 runs to 16 residues. The CDR3 loop is CASTRDKSSYNSPLHF. Here the CDR3 DNA reads TGTGCCAGCACCCGGGACAAAAGCTCCTATAATTCACCCCTCCACTTT.

The rearrangement joins TRBV18 to TRBJ1-5, with D possibly matching TRBD1 (5 bases). Trimming pared 2 bases from V and 0 bases from J, leaving 11 bases between. Germline V gene lookup returns CDR1 KGHSH and CDR2 LQKENI. The CDR3 extends over 16 amino acids. This CDR3 reads CASSPELGDSNQPQHF. DNA of the CDR3: TGTGCCAGCTCACCAGAGTTAGGGGATAGCAATCAGCCCCAGCATTTT.

This chain joins TRBV28 and TRBJ1-3, with D uncertain. This CDR3 comprises 18 residues. Germline CDR1 MDHEN, CDR2 SYDVKM. V gave up 1 base and J gave up 0 bases, with 16 bases separating them. For the CDR3, the DNA is TGTGCCAGCAGTTTATTTACCCTTGGCGCTAGCTCTGGAAACACCATATATTTT. It encodes CASSLFTLGASSGNTIYF.

This rearrangement joins TRBV3-1 (or the pseudogene TRBV3-2) to TRBJ2-3, with 11 bases matching TRBD2. CDR1 LGHDT and CDR2 YNNKEL come from the germline V gene (reference sequence). Unmatched junction bases numbered 3, after V lost 1 base and J lost 9 bases. The CDR3 spans 14 residues. CDR3 loop: CASSQAPSGGTQYF. In nucleotides, the CDR3 is TGTGCCAGCAGCCAAGCCCCTAGCGGGGGGACGCAGTATTTT.

The J gene is TRBJ2-7, the V gene TRBV19; maybe TRBD1 (6 bases). This CDR3 contains 14 residues. Germline CDR1 and CDR2: LNHDA and SQIVND (reference sequence). Trimming removed 1 base from V and 5 bases from J, with 12 bases in between. This CDR3 is CASSIVGTSHEQYF. The CDR3 DNA reads as TGTGCCAGTAGTATAGTCGGGACATCTCACGAGCAGTACTTC.

V and J are TRBV11-1 and TRBJ2-1; no clear D. The CDR3 loop spans 13 amino acids. Germline V gene sequence: CDR1 SGHAT, CDR2 FQDESV (reference sequence). Trimming shortened V by 1 base and J by 8 bases, and 9 bases separated the two germline ends. CDR3 sequence: CASSLGLLYEQFF. The CDR3 nucleotides are TGTGCCAGCAGCTTAGGGCTTTTGTATGAGCAGTTCTTC.

This clone occurred many times. The chain joins TRBV5-4 to TRBJ1-5; possible D gene TRBD1, 5 bases. The ends were cut back, 4 bases at V and 4 bases at J, with 18 bases in the middle. This CDR3 comprises 16 residues. Germline assignment: CDR1 SGHNT and CDR2 YYREEE (reference sequence). The CDR3 loop is CASSTGGGTANQPQHF. The CDR3 DNA follows: TGTGCCAGCAGCACGGGAGGCGGGACGGCAAATCAGCCCCAGCATTTT.

This chain links TRBV24-1 with TRBJ1-2; TRBD1 matches 7 bases. Trimming removed 5 bases from V and 8 bases from J; junction bases left unmatched: 4. Germline V gives CDR1 KGHDR, CDR2 SFDVKD. CDR3 size: 12 residues. The CDR3, as DNA: TGTGCCACCAGTGTTGACAGGGACGGCTACACCTTC. Translating it yields CATSVDRDGYTF.

The V and J genes are TRBV2 and TRBJ1-2; the D gene is possibly TRBD1 (5 bases). Trimming cost V 5 bases and J 8 bases, with 12 bases left between them. Germline loops: CDR1 SNHLY, CDR2 FYNNEI. The length of the CDR3 is 12 residues. CDR3 nucleotides: TGTGCCAGCAGTTTAGGGACTCCCGGCTACACCTTC. It is translated as CASSLGTPGYTF.

The V gene is TRBV18, the J gene TRBJ1-1; D is uncertain. Germline V CDR1 and CDR2: KGHSH, LQKENI. Trimming stripped 6 bases from V and 0 bases from J, with 8 bases between. The CDR3 contains 13 residues. The CDR3 nucleotides read TGTGCCAGCTCGCTAGAGGTGAACACTGAAGCTTTCTTT. Encoded protein: CASSLEVNTEAFF. Together with reference TRBV18 and TRBJ1-1, the CDR3 gives the full variable domain: NAGVMQNPRHLVRRRGQEARLRCSPMKGHSHVYWYRQLPEEGLKFMVYLQKENIIDESGMPKERFSAEFPKEGPSILRIQQVVRGDSAAYFCASSLEVNTEAFFGQGTRLTVV.

CDR3 region: CSVAGATTNEKLFF. The CDR3 DNA reads as TGCAGCGTTGCAGGGGCAACAACTAATGAAAAACTGTTTTTT. This chain links TRBV29-1 with TRBJ1-4; weak D call: TRBD1 (6 bases). CDR1 SQVTM and CDR2 ANQGSEA come from the germline V gene. Deletions cut 4 bases from V and 0 bases from J, with 9 bases between. The CDR3 is 14 residues long.

This clone was seen only once. The chain couples TRBV7-8 to TRBJ2-1, with TRBD2 identical over 8 bases. Losses at the gene ends were 5 bases for V and 9 bases for J; bases not matched to a gene: 21. The germline V gene encodes CDR1 SGHVS and CDR2 FQNEAQ. The CDR3 has 18 amino acids. For the CDR3, the DNA is TGTGCCAGCAGCAAGAGGGGAGAGGAAGCGGGAGAAGCGAGTGAGCAGTTCTTC. Its protein is CASSKRGEEAGEASEQFF.

The chain recombines TRBV19 with TRBJ2-1, with D tentatively TRBD1 (5 bases). Trimming pared 5 bases from V and 5 bases from J, leaving 16 bases between. Germline CDR1 and CDR2: LNHDA and SQIVND (reference sequence). The CDR3 extends over 15 amino acids. The DNA of the CDR3 is TGTGCCAGTAGTCCGTGGCAGGGATATGACAATGAGCAGTTCTTC. It specifies CASSPWQGYDNEQFF.

The chain carries TRBV28 and TRBJ1-2; TRBD1 aligns across 9 bases. The CDR3 consists of 16 residues. The V gene's germline CDR1 is MDHEN and CDR2 SYDVKM. Trimming at V came to 4 bases and at J to 1 base, leaving 7 bases not matched to a gene. CDR3 in DNA: TGTGCCAGCAGTTCATATGACAGGGGGGTTAACTATGGCTACACCTTC. As protein: CASSSYDRGVNYGYTF.